These T cell receptor beta chains were read from a single sample in a study of metastatic and nonmetastatic thyroid tumors. TCRdb re-called the PCR reads via MiXCR. The sample records over 20,000 clones, about a sixth being singletons. The sequenced material came from tumor tissue. Source of these receptors: a female donor with papillary thyroid cancer or a benign thyroid nodule (not recorded which). Some clones in this sample may be carry-over from other donors' samples. Both conserved end residues are part of each CDR3. Expanded clones are given a class, and other clones once, few, many or no size at all.

v_call clone_size cdr3_aa
TRBV30 . CAASKEHRLNTEAFF
TRBV7-9 many CASSWSDAYEQYF
TRBV28 many CASRRDGGASYEQYF
TRBV5-1 many CASSYGTGRDTQYF
TRBV5-6 many CASSLAGKFYEQYF
TRBV6-1 . CASSTGTPSHEQFF
TRBV6-2/TRBV6-3 few CASSYHPSYKQYF
TRBV12-5 . CASGLALLPGLAVPQAWELFF
TRBV2 few CASSEGLGRGYTF
TRBV11-2 many CASSPRLARKTYEQYF
TRBV20-1 once CSALTSGRASWARDTQYF
TRBV28 many CASSLPFSGANVLTF
TRBV30 many CAWSVAKESSPLHF
TRBV4-1 . CASSQGNSGGLGETQYF
TRBV7-8 . CASTRDPPDTQYF
TRBV28 many CASTGMWEQFF
TRBV15 few CATSRARGRGDQPQHF
TRBV30 . CAWSAWDRGRYGLNQPQHF
TRBV29-1 many CSVVAGPGELFF
TRBV27 many CASSLTGPTQPQHF
TRBV2 many CASSLDRSLISEHF
TRBV18 . CASSRGTGFNQPQHF